Listed below are T cell receptor beta chains from one sample, sequenced in a study of neurological immune-mediated disorders. TCRdb independently ran MiXCR on the 5' RACE reads; one entry per CDR3 protein. The table includes more than 50,000 distinct CDR3 sequences, 3% to 5% detected once. Input material: PBMCs. These receptors were obtained from a man younger than 40 with multiple sclerosis. The CDR3 runs from the conserved cysteine through the conserved F or W. The D gene is left open where the match is weak. The size entry gives once, few, many, or a class for an expanded clone.

size	V	D	J	DNA	CDR3
many	TRBV20-1	TRBD2	TRBJ2-3	TGCAGTGCCAAATCCCCCCGGGGGGGGAGCACAGATACGCAGTATTTT	CSAKSPRGGSTDTQYF
many	TRBV10-3	NA	TRBJ1-5	TGTGCCATCAGCCCCGGGGCCGGCAATCAGCCCCAGCATTTT	CAISPGAGNQPQHF
many	TRBV7-9	TRBD2	TRBJ2-1	TGTGCCAGCAGTTTGGAGCGGGGCCCCTCCTACAATGAGCAGTTCTTC	CASSLERGPSYNEQFF
many	TRBV20-1	TRBD1	TRBJ1-5	TGCAGTGCTCCAGACAGGGGTAGCAATCAGCCCCAGCATTTT	CSAPDRGSNQPQHF
many	TRBV5-1	NA	TRBJ2-7	TGCGCCAGCAGCTTCGTTGAAACAGGGACGACCTACGAGCAGTACTTC	CASSFVETGTTYEQYF
many	TRBV12-3/TRBV12-4	NA	TRBJ1-2	TGTGCCAGCAGTAGAACAGGGTTACGCTACACCTTC	CASSRTGLRYTF
many	TRBV7-2	TRBD2	TRBJ2-2	TGTGCCAGCAGACGGGGGGGTAGCACCGGGGAGCTGTTTTTT	CASRRGGSTGELFF
many	TRBV6-2/TRBV6-3	TRBD2	TRBJ2-5	TGTGCCAGCAGCCCCGGGACTAGCGGGGGGGCCCCTCAAGAGACCCAGTACTTC	CASSPGTSGGAPQETQYF
many	TRBV18	NA	TRBJ2-7	TGTGCCAGCTCACCACCAAACAGCTTTCGGGAGCAGTACTTC	CASSPPNSFREQYF
few	TRBV5-1	NA	TRBJ2-2	TGCGCCAGCAGCCCGGGACCTCTCAGCGGGGAGCTGTTTTTT	CASSPGPLSGELFF
many	TRBV15	TRBD2	TRBJ2-3	TGTGCCACCAGCAGAGATAGTGGCGGGGGGTTCACAGATACGCAGTATTTT	CATSRDSGGGFTDTQYF
many	TRBV7-3	NA	TRBJ1-1	TGTGCCAGCAGTTACAGGGTGGGCACTGAAGCTTTCTTT	CASSYRVGTEAFF
many	TRBV20-1	TRBD1	TRBJ2-5	TGCAGTGCTAGACTTCTCTCGGGACAGGGTCGAGAGACCCAGTACTTC	CSARLLSGQGRETQYF
few	TRBV5-1	NA	TRBJ1-3	TGCGCCAGCAGCTTGGACGGTGGAAAAACCATATATTTT	CASSLDGGKTIYF